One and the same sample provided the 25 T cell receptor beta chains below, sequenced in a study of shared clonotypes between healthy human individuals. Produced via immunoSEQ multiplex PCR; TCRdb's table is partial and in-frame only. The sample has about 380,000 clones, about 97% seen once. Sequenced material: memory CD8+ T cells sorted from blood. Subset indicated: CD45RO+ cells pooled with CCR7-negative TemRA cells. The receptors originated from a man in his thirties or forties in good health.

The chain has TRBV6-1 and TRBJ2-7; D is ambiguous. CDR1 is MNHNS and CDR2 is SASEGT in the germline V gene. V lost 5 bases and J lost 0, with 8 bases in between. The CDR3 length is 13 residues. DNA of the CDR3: TGTGCCAGCAGTCCAGCAAGCTCCTACGAGCAGTACTTC. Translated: CASSPASSYEQYF.

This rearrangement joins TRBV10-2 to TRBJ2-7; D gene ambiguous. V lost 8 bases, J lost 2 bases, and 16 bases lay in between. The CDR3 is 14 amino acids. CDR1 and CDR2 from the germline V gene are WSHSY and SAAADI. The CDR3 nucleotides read TGCGCCAGCTATGGTCTGCAGAGGCCCTACGAGCAGTACTTC. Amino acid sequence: CASYGLQRPYEQYF.

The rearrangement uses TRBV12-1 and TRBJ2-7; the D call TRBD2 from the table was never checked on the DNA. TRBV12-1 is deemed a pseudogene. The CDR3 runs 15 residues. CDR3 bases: TGTGCCAGCAGCCCGGGACTAGCGGGAGTTGACGAGCAGTACTTC. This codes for CASSPGLAGVDEQYF.

CDR3 loop: CASSPRSPRGPNYGYTF. CDR3 nucleotide sequence: TGCGCCAGCAGCCCGCGGAGTCCCAGAGGGCCAAACTATGGCTACACCTTC. This chain uses TRBV5-1 with TRBJ1-2; D not certain. V gave up 4 bases and J gave up 2 bases, with 21 bases separating them. The CDR3 is 17 amino acids. Per the germline V gene, CDR1 is SGHRS and CDR2 is YFSETQ.

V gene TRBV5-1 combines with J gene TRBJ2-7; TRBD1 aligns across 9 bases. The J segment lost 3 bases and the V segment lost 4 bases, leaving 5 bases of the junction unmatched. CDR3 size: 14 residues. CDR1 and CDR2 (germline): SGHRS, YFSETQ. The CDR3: CASSSSTGGYEQYF. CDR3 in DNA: TGCGCCAGCAGCAGTTCGACAGGGGGCTACGAGCAGTACTTC.

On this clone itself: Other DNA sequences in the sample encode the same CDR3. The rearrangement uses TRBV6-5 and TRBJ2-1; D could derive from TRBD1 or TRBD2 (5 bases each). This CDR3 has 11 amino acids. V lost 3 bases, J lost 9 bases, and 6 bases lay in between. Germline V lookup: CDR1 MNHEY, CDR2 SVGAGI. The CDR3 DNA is TGTGCCAGCAGTTATGGGACTGAGCAGTTCTTC. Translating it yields CASSYGTEQFF.

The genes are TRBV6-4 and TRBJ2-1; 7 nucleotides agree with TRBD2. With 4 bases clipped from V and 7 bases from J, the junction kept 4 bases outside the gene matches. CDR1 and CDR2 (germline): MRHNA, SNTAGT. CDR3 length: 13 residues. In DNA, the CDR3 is TGTGCCAGCAGTGTTGAGGGAGGGAATGAGCAGTTCTTC. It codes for CASSVEGGNEQFF.

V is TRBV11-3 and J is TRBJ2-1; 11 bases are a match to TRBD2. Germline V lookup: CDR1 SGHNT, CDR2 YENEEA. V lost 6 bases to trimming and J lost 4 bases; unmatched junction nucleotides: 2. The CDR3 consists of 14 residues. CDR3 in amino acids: CASSRTSGYNEQFF. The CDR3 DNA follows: TGTGCCAGCAGTCGGACTAGCGGGTACAATGAGCAGTTCTTC.

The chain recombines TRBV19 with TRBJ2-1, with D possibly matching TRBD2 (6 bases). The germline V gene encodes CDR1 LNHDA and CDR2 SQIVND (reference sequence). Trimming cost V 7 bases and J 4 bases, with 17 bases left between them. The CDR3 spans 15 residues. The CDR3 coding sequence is TGTGCCAGTACCGGAGTAGAAGCGGGTTACAATGAGCAGTTCTTC. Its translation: CASTGVEAGYNEQFF. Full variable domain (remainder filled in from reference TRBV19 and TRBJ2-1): DGGITQSPKYLFRKEGQNVTLSCEQNLNHDAMYWYRQDPGQGLRLIYYSQIVNDFQKGDIAEGYSVSREKKESFPLTVTSAQKNPTAFYLCASTGVEAGYNEQFFGPGTRLTVL.

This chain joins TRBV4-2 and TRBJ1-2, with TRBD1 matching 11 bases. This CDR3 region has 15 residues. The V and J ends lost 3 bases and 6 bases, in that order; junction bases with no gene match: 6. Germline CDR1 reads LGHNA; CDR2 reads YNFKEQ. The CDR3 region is CASSHGQGANNGYTF. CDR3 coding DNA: TGTGCCAGCAGCCATGGACAGGGGGCTAATAATGGCTACACCTTC.

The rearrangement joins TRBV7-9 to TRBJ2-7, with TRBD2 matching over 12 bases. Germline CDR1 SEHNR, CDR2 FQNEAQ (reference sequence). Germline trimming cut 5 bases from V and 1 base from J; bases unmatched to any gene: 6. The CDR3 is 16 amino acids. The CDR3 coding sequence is TGTGCCAGCAGCGGGGACCTAGCGGGAGGGTCCTACGAGCAGTACTTC. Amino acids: CASSGDLAGGSYEQYF.

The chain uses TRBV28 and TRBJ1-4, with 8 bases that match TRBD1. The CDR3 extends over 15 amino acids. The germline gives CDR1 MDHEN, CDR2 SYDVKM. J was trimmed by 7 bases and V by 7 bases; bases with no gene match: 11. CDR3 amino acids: CASKTRARGPEKLFF. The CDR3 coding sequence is TGTGCCAGCAAAACCCGGGCCAGGGGGCCTGAAAAACTGTTTTTT. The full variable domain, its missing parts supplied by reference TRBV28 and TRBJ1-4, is DVKVTQSSRYLVKRTGEKVFLECVQDMDHENMFWYRQDPGLGLRLIYFSYDVKMKEKGDIPEGYSVSREKKERFSLILESASTNQTSMYLCASKTRARGPEKLFFGSGTQLSVL.

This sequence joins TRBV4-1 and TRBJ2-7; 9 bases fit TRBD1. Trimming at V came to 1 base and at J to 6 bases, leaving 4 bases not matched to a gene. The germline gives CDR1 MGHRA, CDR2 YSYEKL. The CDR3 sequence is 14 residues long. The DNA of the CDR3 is TGCGCCAGCAGCCAAGTGGGACAGGGTAGCGAGCAGTACTTC. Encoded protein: CASSQVGQGSEQYF.

CDR3 protein: CASSLGTGASNSPLHF. DNA for the CDR3: TGCGCCAGCAGCTTGGGGACAGGGGCGTCTAATTCACCCCTCCACTTT. J is TRBJ1-6 and V is TRBV5-1; 9 bases match TRBD1. V trimming: 0 bases; J trimming: 6 bases; junction bases outside the gene matches: 4. CDR3 length equals 16 residues. Germline-derived CDR1 and CDR2 are SGHRS and YFSETQ.

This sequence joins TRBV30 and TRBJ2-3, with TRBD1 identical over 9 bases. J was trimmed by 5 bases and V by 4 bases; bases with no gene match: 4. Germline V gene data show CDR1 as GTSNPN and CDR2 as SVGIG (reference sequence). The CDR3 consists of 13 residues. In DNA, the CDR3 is TGTGCCTGGACCGGGACAGGGCGAGATACGCAGTATTTT. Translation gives CAWTGTGRDTQYF.

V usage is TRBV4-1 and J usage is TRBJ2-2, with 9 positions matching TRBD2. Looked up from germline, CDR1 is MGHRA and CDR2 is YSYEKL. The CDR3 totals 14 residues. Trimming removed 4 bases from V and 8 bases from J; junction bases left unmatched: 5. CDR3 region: CASSPREGLGELFF. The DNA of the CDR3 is TGCGCCAGCAGCCCGCGGGAGGGCCTTGGGGAGCTGTTTTTT.

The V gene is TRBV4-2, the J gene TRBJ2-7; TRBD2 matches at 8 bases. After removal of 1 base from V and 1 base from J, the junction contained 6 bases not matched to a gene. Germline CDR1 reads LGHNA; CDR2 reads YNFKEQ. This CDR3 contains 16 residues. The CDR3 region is CASSQVYSGASYEQYF. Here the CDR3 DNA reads TGTGCCAGCAGCCAAGTATATAGCGGGGCTTCCTACGAGCAGTACTTC.

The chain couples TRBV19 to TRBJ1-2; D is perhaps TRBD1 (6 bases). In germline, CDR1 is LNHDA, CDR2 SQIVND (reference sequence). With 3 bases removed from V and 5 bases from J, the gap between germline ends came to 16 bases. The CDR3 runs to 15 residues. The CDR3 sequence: CASSILQTGPYGYTF. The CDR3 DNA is TGTGCCAGTAGTATCCTCCAGACAGGCCCGTATGGCTACACCTTC.

The CDR3 DNA is TGTGCCAGCAGCTTGGGGCGGAGTTCGGACTGCCCCACAGATACGCAGTATTTT. As protein: CASSLGRSSDCPTDTQYF. The chain combines TRBV5-4 with TRBJ2-3, with a possible D match to TRBD2 (5 bases). CDR1 SGHNT and CDR2 YYREEE come from the germline V gene (reference sequence). Trimming took 0 bases from V and 2 from J, leaving 19 bases between them. The CDR3 is 18 amino acids.

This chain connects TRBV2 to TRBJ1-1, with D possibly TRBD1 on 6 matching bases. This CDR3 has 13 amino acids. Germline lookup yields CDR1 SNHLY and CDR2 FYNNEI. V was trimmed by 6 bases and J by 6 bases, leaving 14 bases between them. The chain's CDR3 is CASRRGGSAEAFF. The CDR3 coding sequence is TGTGCCAGCAGGAGAGGGGGGAGCGCTGAAGCTTTCTTT.

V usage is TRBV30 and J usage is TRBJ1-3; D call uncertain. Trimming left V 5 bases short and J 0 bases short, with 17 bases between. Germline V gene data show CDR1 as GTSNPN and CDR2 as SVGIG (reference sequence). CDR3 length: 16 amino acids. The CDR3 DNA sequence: TGTGCCTGGTATCCCCCTTTAACGAGCTCTGGAAACACCATATATTTT. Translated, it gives CAWYPPLTSSGNTIYF.

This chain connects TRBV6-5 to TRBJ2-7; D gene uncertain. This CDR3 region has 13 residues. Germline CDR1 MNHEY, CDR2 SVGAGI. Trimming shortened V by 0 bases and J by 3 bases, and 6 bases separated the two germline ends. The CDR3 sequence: CASSYSDNYEQYF. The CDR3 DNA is TGTGCCAGCAGTTACTCTGACAACTACGAGCAGTACTTC.

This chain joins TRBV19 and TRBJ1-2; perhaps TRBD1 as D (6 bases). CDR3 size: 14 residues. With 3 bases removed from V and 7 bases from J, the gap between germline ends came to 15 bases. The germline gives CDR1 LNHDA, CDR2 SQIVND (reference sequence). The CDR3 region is CASSILQGMGGYTF. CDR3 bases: TGTGCCAGTAGTATCTTACAGGGTATGGGTGGCTACACCTTC. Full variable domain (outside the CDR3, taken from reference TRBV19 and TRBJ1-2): DGGITQSPKYLFRKEGQNVTLSCEQNLNHDAMYWYRQDPGQGLRLIYYSQIVNDFQKGDIAEGYSVSREKKESFPLTVTSAQKNPTAFYLCASSILQGMGGYTFGSGTRLTVV.

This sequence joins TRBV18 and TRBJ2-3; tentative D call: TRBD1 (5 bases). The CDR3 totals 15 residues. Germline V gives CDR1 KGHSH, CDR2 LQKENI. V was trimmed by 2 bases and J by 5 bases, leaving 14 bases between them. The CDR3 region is CASSPGASDIDTQYF. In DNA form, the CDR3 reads TGTGCCAGCTCACCAGGGGCCTCCGATATAGATACGCAGTATTTT.

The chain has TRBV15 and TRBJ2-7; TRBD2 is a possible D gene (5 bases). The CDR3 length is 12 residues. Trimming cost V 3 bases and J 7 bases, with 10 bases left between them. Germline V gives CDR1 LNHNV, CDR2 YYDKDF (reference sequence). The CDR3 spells CATSSAGEEQYF. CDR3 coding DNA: TGTGCCACCAGCAGCGCCGGGGAGGAGCAGTACTTC.